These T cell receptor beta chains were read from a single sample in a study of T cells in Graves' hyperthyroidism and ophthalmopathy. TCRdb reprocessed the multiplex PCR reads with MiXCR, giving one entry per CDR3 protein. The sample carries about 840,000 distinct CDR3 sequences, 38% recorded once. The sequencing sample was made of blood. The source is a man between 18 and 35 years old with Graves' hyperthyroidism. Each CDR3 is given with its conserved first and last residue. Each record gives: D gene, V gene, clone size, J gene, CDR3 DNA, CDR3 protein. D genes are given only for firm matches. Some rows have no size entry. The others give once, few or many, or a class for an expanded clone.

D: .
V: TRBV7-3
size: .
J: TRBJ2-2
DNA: TGCGCCAGCAGCCAAGGCCTAGGACTGAACACCGGGGAGCTGTTTTTT
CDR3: CASSQGLGLNTGELFF

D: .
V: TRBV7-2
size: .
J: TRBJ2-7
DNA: TGTGCCAGCAGCCTGGGACAAGAGGGGACTTACGAGCAGTACTTC
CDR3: CASSLGQEGTYEQYF

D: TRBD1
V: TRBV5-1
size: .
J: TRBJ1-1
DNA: TGCGCCAGCAGCTTGTGGGGACAGGGAGGCACTGAAGCTTTCTTT
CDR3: CASSLWGQGGTEAFF

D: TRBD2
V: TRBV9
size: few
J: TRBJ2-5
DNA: TGCGCCAGCAGCCACGAGGCTAGCGGGGGGGCCCAGGAGACCCAGTACTTC
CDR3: CASSHEASGGAQETQYF

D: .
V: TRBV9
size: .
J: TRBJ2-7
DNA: TGTGCCAGCAACTTAGGCGGTTCCTACGAGCAGTACTTC
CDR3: CASNLGGSYEQYF

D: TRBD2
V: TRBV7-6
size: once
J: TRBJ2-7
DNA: TGTGCCAGCAGCTCCGGGACTAGCCGGAGAGTTTACGAGCAGTACTTC
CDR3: CASSSGTSRRVYEQYF

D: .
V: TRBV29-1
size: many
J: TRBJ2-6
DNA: TGCAGCGTTGAGGGGAATACTGGGGCCAACGTCCTGACTTTC
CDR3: CSVEGNTGANVLTF

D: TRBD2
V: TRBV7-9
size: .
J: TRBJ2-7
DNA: TGTGCCAGCAGTTGGACTAGCGGGAGGGGGTTGGAGCAGTACTTC
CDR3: CASSWTSGRGLEQYF

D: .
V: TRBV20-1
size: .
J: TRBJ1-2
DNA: TGCAGTGCTAGCGCTCTCGTGACAGGCGGCTACACCTTC
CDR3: CSASALVTGGYTF

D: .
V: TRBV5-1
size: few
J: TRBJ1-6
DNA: TGCGCCAGCAGTGCCGGCGGAAGAGATTCACCCCTCCACTTT
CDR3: CASSAGGRDSPLHF

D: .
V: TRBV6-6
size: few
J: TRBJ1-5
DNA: TGTGCCAGCAGTGGAATTTATCAGCCCCAGCATTTT
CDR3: CASSGIYQPQHF

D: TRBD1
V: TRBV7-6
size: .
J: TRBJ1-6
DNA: TGTGCCAGCAGCAGGACAGGAGAGTCACCCCTCCACTTT
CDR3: CASSRTGESPLHF

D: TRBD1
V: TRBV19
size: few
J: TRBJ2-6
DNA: TGTGCCAGTAGTATCGGGACAGAAGCCTTCTCTGGGGCCAACGTCCTGACTTTC
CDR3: CASSIGTEAFSGANVLTF

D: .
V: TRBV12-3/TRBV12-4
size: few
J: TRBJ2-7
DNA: TGTGCCAGCAGTCCCCCCGGGACCGGACTCTACGAGCAGTACTTC
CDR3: CASSPPGTGLYEQYF

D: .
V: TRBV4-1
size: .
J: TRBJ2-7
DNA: TGCGCCAGCAGCCCTCTTACGGGCTACGAGCAGTACTTC
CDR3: CASSPLTGYEQYF

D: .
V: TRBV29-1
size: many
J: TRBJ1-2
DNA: TGCAGCGTCCCGGGGATCTATGGCTACACCTTC
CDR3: CSVPGIYGYTF

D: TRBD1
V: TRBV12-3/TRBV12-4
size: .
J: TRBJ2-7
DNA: TGTGCCAGCAGGTCTAGGGGGCTCTCCTACGAGCAGTACTTC
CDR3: CASRSRGLSYEQYF

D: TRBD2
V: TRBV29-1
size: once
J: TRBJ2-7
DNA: TGCAGCGTTGAAGAGCGGGGGATTGAGCAGTACTTC
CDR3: CSVEERGIEQYF

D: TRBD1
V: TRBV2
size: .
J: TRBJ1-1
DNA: TGTGCCAGCAGCACCCACGGACAGGGGCTGGCTGAAGCTTTCTTT
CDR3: CASSTHGQGLAEAFF

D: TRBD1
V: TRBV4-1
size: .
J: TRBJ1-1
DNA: TGTGCCAGCGAAACAGGGGGGGAGAACACTGAAGCTTTCTTT
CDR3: CASETGGENTEAFF

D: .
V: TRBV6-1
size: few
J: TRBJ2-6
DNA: TGTGCCAGCGCCCTCAAGGTCCTGACTTTC
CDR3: CASALKVLTF

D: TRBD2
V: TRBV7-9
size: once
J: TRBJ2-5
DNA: TGTGCCAACAGCCCCCTAGCGGGAGAGACCCAGTACTTC
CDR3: CANSPLAGETQYF

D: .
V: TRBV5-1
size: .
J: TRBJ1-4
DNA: TGCGCCAGCAGCCCTGGAGGGCAGGGGGAAAAACTGTTTTTT
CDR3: CASSPGGQGEKLFF

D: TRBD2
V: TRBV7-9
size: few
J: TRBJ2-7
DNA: TGTGCCAGCAGCCCCGGGACTATATTCCTCTACGAGCAGTACTTC
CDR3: CASSPGTIFLYEQYF

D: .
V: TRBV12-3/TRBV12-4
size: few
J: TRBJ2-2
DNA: TGTGCCAGCAGTTTATCTGAGGGCCGGACCGGGGAGCTGTTTTTT
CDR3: CASSLSEGRTGELFF

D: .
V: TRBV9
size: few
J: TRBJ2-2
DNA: TGTGCCAGCACCTCCGGCCCCGGGGAGCTGTTTTTT
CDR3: CASTSGPGELFF

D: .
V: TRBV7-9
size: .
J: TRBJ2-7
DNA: TGCGCCAGCAGCCCCGGACACCTTACCTACGAGCAGTACTTC
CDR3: CASSPGHLTYEQYF

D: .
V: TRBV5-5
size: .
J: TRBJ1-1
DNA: TGTGCCAGCAGCTTGATGCAGGGGACAAACACTGAAGCTTTCTTT
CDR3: CASSLMQGTNTEAFF